The clone carrying this TCR beta chain was observed many times. The data stem from a study of T cells in Graves' hyperthyroidism and ophthalmopathy. Template material for amplifying TCR beta CDR3 regions consisted of RNA transcripts. The HTBI set primed first-round TCR CDR3 RT-PCR. Each CDR3 protein is one row after TCRdb ran MiXCR on the multiplex PCR reads. This table holds hundreds of thousands of distinct CDR3 sequences, 15% to 19% found once. The sequenced sample consisted of blood. The sequence came from a woman aged 18-29 years with Graves' hyperthyroidism.

The DNA of the CDR3 is TGCAGTGCTAGAGAGAGCGGAAGCTCCTACAATGAGCAGTTCTTC. It yields the protein CSARESGSSYNEQFF. The chain joins TRBV20-1 to TRBJ2-1; possible D gene TRBD2, 5 bases. Trimming removed 0 bases from V and 0 bases from J, with 9 bases in between. Per the germline V gene, CDR1 is DFQATT and CDR2 is SNEGSKA (reference sequence). The CDR3 totals 15 residues.